The TCR beta chain under discussion was sequenced for a study of T cell repertoires in ileal Crohn's disease. Time point given: neoterminal ileum biopsy at postoperative endoscopy, about 6 months after surgery. TCRdb's table, derived via immunoSEQ multiplex PCR, lists solely in-frame clones and lacks some. The repertoire consists of roughly 62,000 clones, with roughly 89% occurring once and the leading ten covering roughly 2%. This clonotype originated in an adult with Crohn's disease. Sequences were obtained from ileal tissue.

CDR3 DNA sequence: TGTGCCAGTAGTATTTCGGAGAACTATGGCTACACCTTC. Translated: CASSISENYGYTF. V usage is TRBV19 and J usage is TRBJ1-2; D gene uncertain. The CDR3 runs to 13 residues. Germline V gene sequence: CDR1 LNHDA, CDR2 SQIVND (reference sequence). The V gene lost 3 bases and the J gene lost 2 bases, with 7 bases spanning the gap. The full variable domain, rest sourced from reference TRBV19 and TRBJ1-2, is DGGITQSPKYLFRKEGQNVTLSCEQNLNHDAMYWYRQDPGQGLRLIYYSQIVNDFQKGDIAEGYSVSREKKESFPLTVTSAQKNPTAFYLCASSISENYGYTFGSGTRLTVV.